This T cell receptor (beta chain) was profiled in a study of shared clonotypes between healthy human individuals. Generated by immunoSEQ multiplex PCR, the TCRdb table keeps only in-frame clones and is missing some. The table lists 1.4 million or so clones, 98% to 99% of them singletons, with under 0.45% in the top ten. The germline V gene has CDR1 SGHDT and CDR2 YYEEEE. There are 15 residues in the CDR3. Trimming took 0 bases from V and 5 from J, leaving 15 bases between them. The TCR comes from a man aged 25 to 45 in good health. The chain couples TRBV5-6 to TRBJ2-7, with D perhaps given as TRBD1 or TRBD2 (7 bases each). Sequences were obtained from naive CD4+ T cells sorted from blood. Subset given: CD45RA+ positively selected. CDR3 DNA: TGTGCCAGCAGCTTGGGCCGGGACAGCGGGGACGAGCAGTACTTC. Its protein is CASSLGRDSGDEQYF.